This TCR beta chain was recorded in a study of T cell responses to AZD1222 COVID-19 vaccine (dated by TCRdb to the early 2020s). Regarding the research as a whole: AZD1222 recipients given second doses at about 4 weeks or at about 12 weeks were pooled, since spike-specific TCR depth and breadth were not found to differ between the two schedules. A total of around 240 trial participants underwent TCR sequencing, of whom about 210 had received two doses of AZD1222 and about 26 had received two doses of the MenACWY control vaccine. Trial participants were enrolled into age subgroups of 18-55, 56-69 and 70-plus years, which contained about 150, 28 and 57 TCR-sequenced participants, respectively.

The CDR3 regions of human TCRbeta chains were subjected to immunosequencing. The paper's data handling went like this. Repertoire TCRs were matched against a reference library of SARS-CoV-2-specific TCRs generated with the MIRA antigen-specificity platform. Breadth was defined as the fraction of unique TCRs that were SARS-CoV-2-associated, and depth was defined as the fraction of total T cells that were SARS-CoV-2-associated. Using the MIRA data, every spike-specific TCR was mapped to the spike region that the TCR reacted to and assigned to either a CD4 or a CD8 class. Log10-transformed breadth and depth values were compared by one-way ANOVA with Sidak's multiple comparisons tests. In TCRdb, the immuneACCESS table is reduced to in-frame sequences with V and J assigned. These tables do not hold every clone; where another copy was compared, an unresolved V gene accounts for under half, and the others remain unexplained. V and J calls and clone size follow that table, whereas D and trimming were derived from the DNA. The sample table records about 130,000 clones; around 90% of these occur just once. The ten largest account for around 5.9% of the sample.

The CDR3 runs 11 residues from the cysteine to the phenylalanine. Only the CDR3 DNA stays, 33 bases, in frame from base 1. The germline V gene supplies CDR1 SQVTM and CDR2 ANQGSEA. V was cut back by 2 bases and J by 6 bases, leaving a gap of 6 bases between them. This clone was detected a few times. Its antigen is not yet known. Base-call qualities are not available, and no considerably larger clone is one nucleotide away. The time point label for this specimen denotes: baseline before first vaccination. The vaccinee samples were drawn from two UK trials, COV001 and COV002, one of which was a single-blind randomized controlled phase 2/3 trial testing AZD1222 (ChAdOx1 nCoV-19) in healthy adults. For TCRbeta chain sequencing, PBMC samples from trial participants were taken at day 0 and at day 28 after the second dose. Overall study results and their limits: Nearly half of unique spike-specific TCRs reportedly recognized epitopes outside regions mutated in the B.1.351 and B.1.1.7 variants. Conclusions about previously exposed vaccinees were limited because only a handful of AZD1222 recipients were SARS-CoV-2 seropositive at baseline. After two AZD1222 doses, both the breadth and the depth of spike-specific TCRs were significantly higher than at day 0 and than in MenACWY recipients. Most participants were white British and females outnumbered males, and the authors suggested that clonal diversity may have been underestimated. The vaccine-associated CD4 TCRs covered the entire spike protein, and the dominant responses fell in regions 160-218 and 743-854. No day 14 peak-response samples were available, so repertoires were characterized only after the peak T cell response. In the small 56-69-year group, the increase in depth fell short of significance, most likely because of low power.

This TCR was recovered from an adult in good health. The chain is assembled from TRBV29-1 and TRBJ2-3, with the D gene uncertain. Sample: peripheral blood, taken on day 0 of AZD1222 vaccination. The CDR3 region reads CSVELGDTQYF. The base sequence is TGCAGCGTTGAACTGGGGGATACGCAGTATTTT.